Listed here is a single T cell receptor (beta chain). These data originate in a study of T cell changes during pregnancy in multiple sclerosis. Sequencing used immunoSEQ multiplex PCR; TCRdb keeps in-frame clones, though not all of them. The data show around 47,000 clones, roughly 96% seen once. V lost 8 bases to trimming and J lost 4 bases; unmatched junction nucleotides: 19. Germline-derived CDR1 and CDR2 are LNHDA and SQIVND (reference sequence). CDR3 length: 19 residues. This specimen was peripheral blood, taken in the second trimester of pregnancy. The chain couples TRBV19 to TRBJ2-6; 8 bases agree with TRBD1. The sequence derives from a female donor with multiple sclerosis, enrolled in a pregnancy study. CDR3 in DNA: TGTGCCAGTGCCGTCGGCCAGGGGGCAAGATCGACGGGGGCCAACGTCCTGACTTTC. Translation gives CASAVGQGARSTGANVLTF.